Below are 3 T cell receptor beta chains sequenced from a single sample in a study of blood T cell repertoires in COVID-19. The assay was immunoSEQ multiplex PCR, and TCRdb's table has in-frame clones only and misses some. The sample includes hundreds of thousands of clones, around 89% seen only once; the top ten take about 4.6%. Sequencing was performed on peripheral blood. The receptors originated from a middle-aged man with acute or convalescent COVID-19.

V is TRBV3-1 (or the pseudogene TRBV3-2) and J is TRBJ2-6; tentatively, D is TRBD1 (5 bases). The germline CDR1 and CDR2 sequences are LGHDT and YNNKEL (reference sequence). V was trimmed by 2 bases and J by 4 bases, leaving 9 bases between them. The CDR3 has 15 amino acids. This chain's CDR3 is CASSQQGSGANVLTF. In DNA, the CDR3 is TGTGCCAGCAGCCAACAGGGTTCCGGGGCCAACGTCCTGACTTTC.

The V call is TRBV7-9, the J call TRBJ1-6; the D is unclear. The CDR3 is made up of 14 amino acids. CDR1 is SEHNR and CDR2 is FQNEAQ in the germline V gene (reference sequence). Trimming took 4 bases from V and 5 from J, leaving 9 bases between them. This CDR3 reads CASSSNGDNSPLHF. For the CDR3, the DNA is TGTGCCAGCAGCTCCAACGGAGATAATTCACCCCTCCACTTT.

The chain combines TRBV6-6 with TRBJ2-4; possible D gene TRBD2, 6 bases. The CDR3 runs to 16 residues. Germline-derived CDR1 and CDR2 are MNHNY and SVGAGI (reference sequence). V was clipped by 5 bases and J by 0 bases, with 14 bases between them. This CDR3 reads CASSAGLARAKNIQYF. The DNA for the CDR3 is TGTGCCAGCAGTGCGGGACTTGCCCGAGCCAAAAACATTCAGTACTTC.